The T cell receptor beta chain described here comes from a study of identifying expanded T cells in peripheral blood. TCRdb keeps only in-frame clones here, not all; method: immunoSEQ multiplex PCR. The table includes tens of thousands of clones, over 75% detected once. Germline CDR1 SGHVS, CDR2 FNYEAQ. V lost 5 bases and J 3 bases, leaving 11 bases between the germline ends. The length of the CDR3 is 14 residues. The TCR originated in a person aged 18 to 75 in good health. The chain joins TRBV7-6 to TRBJ1-5; maybe TRBD1 (6 bases). Sequenced: blood. CDR3 sequence: CASSPGTYNQPQHF. CDR3 coding DNA: TGTGCCAGCAGCCCGGGGACATACAATCAGCCCCAGCATTTT.